The sequence of this T cell receptor beta chain was determined in a study of vaccination and CD4 T cells after COVID-19 (dated by TCRdb to between 2020 and 2023). Describing the broader study: Convalescent patients had a positive SARS-CoV-2 result on nasal swab PCR, and of these patients, nine had mild disease and one had severe disease. Post-vaccine blood samples were obtained a median of approximately 70 days after the second vaccine dose, with a range of about 14 to 250 days. Post-COVID blood samples were collected from convalescent patients a median of about 92 days after diagnosis, with a range of about 30 to 170 days. The convalescent cohort comprised six males and four females, including two Hispanic individuals, seven Caucasians, two Asians and one multiracial person. In fewer than 12 COVID-19 convalescent patients and a few infection-naive healthy vaccine recipients, researchers compared the spike-specific CD4+ TCR repertoire from before mRNA vaccination with the repertoire from after. Each participant got two doses of either the Pfizer-BioNTech BNT162b2 vaccine (n=8) or the Moderna mRNA-1273 vaccine (n=2). For stimulating the cultures, overlapping spike peptide pools were used, derived from SARS-CoV-2 as well as from the common cold coronaviruses HCoV-NL63, HCoV-OC43 and HCoV-229E. Control cultures used a CEFX viral epitope pool as positive control, an HIV-1 Nef peptide pool as negative control, or no peptide. Overall results and qualifications from the work: The study included relatively few convalescent patients and did not analyze early timepoints after natural infection. In convalescent patients, nearly all vaccine-specific clones (304 of 307) were found to be mono-reactive for SARS-CoV-2 spike rather than cross-reactive with common cold coronaviruses. An increase in the median number of SARS-CoV-2-reactive clonotypes from approximately 20 after infection to 35 to 40 after vaccination was observed, but the change was not found to be significant. Among the post-vaccine SARS-CoV-2-reactive clones in convalescent patients, a median approximately 90% showed up only after vaccination, which suggests vaccine-specific priming.

The germline V gene supplies CDR1 SGHVS and CDR2 FQNEAQ. Trimming removed 1 base from V and 4 bases from J, leaving 11 bases between the germline ends. From the cysteine through the phenylalanine, the CDR3 covers 15 amino acids. Solely the CDR3 DNA is kept, with 45 bases framed from the first base. Comments on this clonotype: Its binding antigen is unknown. No much larger clonotype is one base removed from it; base qualities were not supplied.

The intended sense of this specimen's treatment or condition label: roughly 10-day PBMC culture with coronavirus spike peptide pools or control peptides (ViraFEST assay). The study used the ViraFEST assay, which expanded antigen-specific T cells with peptide pools and then identified expanded clonotypes by TCR sequencing. The positive SARS-CoV-2 PCR tests of the convalescent patients were dated from March to December 2020, before the Alpha, Beta and Delta variants emerged in the United States. Each well held 2.2 million or so PBMCs cultured in IMDM containing approximately 5% human AB serum and 9 to 10 IU/ml IL-2, with around 9.2 ug/ml peptide pools added. On days 3 and 7, half of the culture medium was replaced with fresh IL-2-containing medium. Once the cells had been in culture for about 10 days, the EasySep CD4+ T cell isolation kit was used to isolate CD4+ T cells by negative selection. PBMCs were separated from whole blood using Ficoll-Paque Plus gradient centrifugation and then either used fresh or cryopreserved at -140C. In general, triplicate wells were set up for every culture condition.

The library was prepared using PCR. DNA from cultured CD4+ T cells was subjected to TCR sequencing with the Oncomine TCR Beta short-read assay at the Johns Hopkins FTIC core. Genomic DNA was extracted from the cultured CD4+ T cells with the QIAamp micro DNA kit. Oncomine TCR Beta libraries from cultured CD4+ T cells were pooled using unique dual indexes and sequenced on an Illumina iSeq 100. In the paper's pipeline: Non-productive sequences were removed, and CDR3s that did not start with C, did not end with F or W, or were shorter than 7 amino acids were discarded. The MANAFEST web application was used to identify antigen-specific clonotypes by comparing peptide-stimulated wells against reference wells and other culture wells. An FDR below 0.05, an odds ratio above 5, and a productive frequency above 0.1% in at least two of three replicate wells were required for clones to be considered positive. Clonotypes that were significantly expanded in both SARS-CoV-2 spike wells and at least one common cold coronavirus spike condition were defined as cross-reactive. Levenshtein distances (stringdist) and unrooted phylogenetic trees (ape) in R version 3.6.1 were used to assess CDR3 homology. Using fastp trimming at Q25 and MiXCR clonotype assembly, TCRdb reanalyzed the public sequencing data and kept in-frame beta chains. Each CDR3 protein gets just one entry, which takes the most common genes and DNA from the rows behind it. TCRdb's processing, not the authors', yielded these V and J calls. This sample holds 9,500 to 10,000 distinct CDR3 sequences; 30% to 45% were observed only once. More than 15% of the sample goes to the ten largest clones.

The V and J segments used are TRBV7-8 and TRBJ1-3, with the identity of the D gene unclear. Sequencing used CD4+ T cells from blood, cultured in vitro. The TCR originated in a human donor who had recovered from COVID-19. The CDR3 loop reads CASSLGLSSGNTIYF. The DNA reads as follows: TGTGCCAGCAGCTTAGGGCTCAGTTCCGGAAACACCATATATTTT.